This T cell receptor beta chain was captured by sequencing in a study of blood T cell repertoires in COVID-19. At the level of the study: Some COVID-19 samples were acute and others convalescent; all came from the United States, Italy and Spain.

CDR1 is SGHRS, CDR2 YFSETQ, per germline. V lost 2 bases and J lost 0, with 8 bases in between. This CDR3 has 15 amino acids. Original processing notes: It was from reference gene primer amplification that nucleated cell counts were estimated. Data came from immunoSEQ multiplex PCR; TCRdb stores just in-frame clones and leaves some out. V and J calls and clone size are as listed in that table; D and trimming were resolved from the DNA. The table lists about 150,000 clones, around 82% of them singletons. This sequence was found in a man between 18 and 29 years old with active or convalescent COVID-19. The material sequenced was peripheral blood. The rearrangement uses TRBV5-1 and TRBJ1-4, with TRBD1 as a possible D gene (5 bases). CDR3 protein: CASSFIGATNEKLFF. CDR3 sequence (DNA): TGCGCCAGCAGCTTCATAGGGGCAACTAATGAAAAACTGTTTTTT.